One and the same sample provided the 31 T cell receptor beta chains below, sequenced in a study of T cells after yellow fever vaccination. TCRdb fed the 5' RACE reads into MiXCR, producing one record per CDR3 protein. Of fewer than 350,000 distinct CDR3 sequences in the sample, 3% to 4.5% were seen once. The sequenced sample was PBMCs, obtained on the day of the yellow fever booster vaccination. The receptors were sampled from a man younger than 35 who received the YFV17D yellow fever vaccine.

A few counts support this clonotype. This chain uses TRBV12-5 with TRBJ2-7; 8 bases match TRBD1. The ends lost 6 bases at V and 1 base at J; junction bases unmatched: 5. Germline V gives CDR1 LGHNT, CDR2 FRNRAP. This CDR3 has 14 amino acids. CDR3: CASGFRDRSYEQYF. DNA for the CDR3: TGTGCTAGTGGGTTCCGGGACAGGTCCTACGAGCAGTACTTC.

The V gene is TRBV14, the J gene TRBJ2-5; tentative D call: TRBD2 (6 bases). Germline CDR1 SGHDN, CDR2 FVKESK. CDR3 length: 12 amino acids. The V end lost 4 bases, the J end lost 5 bases, and 8 bases lay between the germline ends. The CDR3 sequence: CASSRGVETQYF. The CDR3 DNA sequence: TGTGCCAGCAGCCGGGGGGTTGAGACCCAGTACTTC.

This clonotype was observed many times. J is TRBJ2-7 and V is TRBV5-1, with D tentatively TRBD2 (6 bases). CDR3 length: 14 residues. The germline V and J ends were trimmed by 0 bases and 3 bases, with 10 bases remaining between them. The germline V gene has CDR1 SGHRS and CDR2 YFSETQ. The CDR3 protein is CASSLDGGFYEQYF. Written as DNA, the CDR3 is TGCGCCAGCAGCTTGGATGGGGGGTTCTACGAGCAGTACTTC.

This clonotype showed up many times. The gene calls are TRBV5-1 and TRBJ1-1; D uncertain. The CDR3 spans 13 residues. V was clipped by 0 bases and J by 5 bases, with 8 bases between them. Looked up from germline, CDR1 is SGHRS and CDR2 is YFSETQ. In DNA, the CDR3 is TGCGCCAGCAGCTTGGACCCTGGAACTGAAGCTTTCTTT. Protein: CASSLDPGTEAFF.

This clonotype was recorded a few times. The chain couples TRBV29-1 to TRBJ1-1; 9 nucleotides agree with TRBD1. This CDR3 is built from 19 residues. In germline, CDR1 is SQVTM, CDR2 ANQGSEA. The junction had 15 bases not matched to a gene; V was cut back by 1 base and J by 0 bases. Written as DNA, the CDR3 is TGCAGCGTTGAAGGGATACAGGGGGCGAATTTCCCTATGAACACTGAAGCTTTCTTT. It codes for CSVEGIQGANFPMNTEAFF.

This chain connects TRBV6-5 to TRBJ1-6; tentatively, D is TRBD1 (5 bases). The CDR3 consists of 14 residues. Trimming left V 0 bases short and J 13 bases short, with 13 bases between. The germline V gene has CDR1 MNHEY and CDR2 SVGAGI. CDR3 protein: CASSYSTGVGPLHF. CDR3 nucleotide sequence: TGTGCCAGCAGTTACTCGACGGGGGTTGGGCCCCTCCACTTT.

This rearrangement joins TRBV6-5 to TRBJ1-5; D might be TRBD1 (5 bases). Germline V CDR1 and CDR2: MNHEY, SVGAGI. V shed 5 bases and J shed 6 bases, with 17 bases lying between them. CDR3 length: 15 amino acids. The CDR3, as DNA: TGTGCCAGCAGTCCCTCCCGGGGGGTGATTCAGCCCCAGCATTTT. As protein: CASSPSRGVIQPQHF.

This clonotype was recorded a few times. The chain links TRBV6-2 or TRBV6-3 to TRBJ2-2; 10 nucleotides line up with TRBD2. From germline, CDR1 is MNHEY and CDR2 SVGEGT. There are 18 residues in the CDR3. The trim removed 2 bases at V and 3 bases at J, leaving 9 bases unmatched. CDR3 sequence: CASSYPLELAGYTGELFF. The DNA for the CDR3 is TGTGCCAGCAGTTACCCGCTTGAACTAGCGGGGTACACCGGGGAGCTGTTTTTT.

This clonotype occurred a few times. This chain uses TRBV7-8 with TRBJ1-2, with 10 bases lining up with TRBD1. CDR1 and CDR2 from the germline V gene are SGHVS and FQNEAQ. The trim removed 8 bases at V and 6 bases at J, leaving 12 bases unmatched. This CDR3 comprises 15 residues. The CDR3 DNA follows: TGTGCCAGCGGCAATCCCTGGACAGGGGGTGATGGCTACACCTTC. The encoded protein is CASGNPWTGGDGYTF.

The sample holds many counts of this clonotype. CDR3 loop: CAISDQTGVGETQYF. The CDR3 DNA follows: TGTGCCATCAGTGACCAGACAGGGGTCGGCGAGACCCAGTACTTC. The chain is built from TRBV10-3 and TRBJ2-5; 8 positions agree with TRBD1. Germline CDR1 is ENHRY and CDR2 is SYGVKD. With V trimmed by 3 bases and J by 5 bases, 8 bases remained unmatched. CDR3 length equals 15 residues.

This clonotype has a count of ten or more. J is TRBJ2-2 and V is TRBV27; D remains ambiguous. V lost 7 bases to trimming and J lost 1 base, with 1 base between them. CDR1 and CDR2 (germline): MNHEY, SMNVEV (reference sequence). CDR3 length: 11 amino acids. In DNA, the CDR3 is TGTGCCAGCAAGAACACCGGGGAGCTGTTTTTT. Protein: CASKNTGELFF.

This sequence joins TRBV6-5 and TRBJ1-1; D call uncertain. The length of the CDR3 is 15 residues. Per the germline V gene, CDR1 is MNHEY and CDR2 is SVGAGI. V dropped 2 bases and J dropped 1 base, with 11 bases sitting between them. CDR3 sequence reads: CASSYIGVGNTEAFF. The CDR3 region has the DNA TGTGCCAGCAGTTACATCGGGGTGGGGAACACTGAAGCTTTCTTT.

Comment on this clonotype: The junction differs from germline at one of its ends, possibly a read error. This chain uses TRBV10-3 with TRBJ2-3; no clear D gene. This CDR3 is built from 13 residues. The germline V gene has CDR1 ENHRY and CDR2 SYGVKD. This CDR3 is CAISESVADTQYF. DNA of the CDR3: TGTGCCATCAGTGAGTCGGTAGCAGATACGCAATATTTT.

This clonotype showed up just a few times. This chain's CDR3 is CASTPAWWETQYF. The DNA of the CDR3 is TGTGCCAGCACCCCAGCCTGGTGGGAGACCCAGTACTTC. The V gene is TRBV6-5, the J gene TRBJ2-5; D gene unclear. Trimming took 7 bases from V and 5 from J, leaving 14 bases between them. The germline V gene encodes CDR1 MNHEY and CDR2 SVGAGI. The CDR3 has 13 residues.

Here the CDR3 DNA reads TGCGCCAGCAGCCGAGGAAGTCTCGCGGAGTACTTC. Amino acid sequence: CASSRGSLAEYF. The chain recombines TRBV4-1 with TRBJ2-7; D is unclear. Germline-derived CDR1 and CDR2 are MGHRA and YSYEKL. CDR3 length: 12 residues. Trimming took off 4 bases at V and 11 bases at J, with 15 bases between the two ends.

This clonotype has a count of ten or more. This sequence joins TRBV5-5 and TRBJ2-7, with D perhaps given as TRBD1 or TRBD2 (5 bases each). This CDR3 is 12 amino acids long. Germline assignment: CDR1 SGHKS and CDR2 YYEKEE (reference sequence). The germline V and J ends were trimmed by 0 bases and 6 bases, with 7 bases remaining between them. CDR3 DNA sequence: TGTGCCAGCAGCTTGGAGGGGAGCGAGCAGTACGTC. The encoded protein is CASSLEGSEQYV.

This clonotype was counted only a few times. The gene calls are TRBV6-1 and TRBJ2-5; no clear D gene. Germline lookup yields CDR1 MNHNS and CDR2 SASEGT. CDR3 length: 14 amino acids. Trimming removed 3 bases at V and 2 bases at J, with 10 bases between. This CDR3 reads CASSESRVQETQYF. The CDR3, as DNA: TGTGCCAGCAGTGAGTCCCGGGTACAAGAGACCCAGTACTTC.

This chain links TRBV6-5 with TRBJ1-5; TRBD1 might be the D (5 bases). V was pared by 2 bases and J by 7 bases, with 12 bases between. Germline V gene lookup returns CDR1 MNHEY and CDR2 SVGAGI. The CDR3 has 14 amino acids. CDR3 amino acids: CASSYGRAGQPQHF. In nucleotides, the CDR3 is TGTGCCAGCAGTTACGGCAGGGCGGGCCAGCCCCAGCATTTT.

This clonotype was counted at least ten times. For the CDR3, the DNA is TGTGCCAGCAGCTACGGGGGACAGGCAAGCACAGATACGCAGTATTTT. It is translated as CASSYGGQASTDTQYF. The chain joins TRBV7-2 to TRBJ2-3; 8 bases are a match to TRBD1. CDR3 size: 16 residues. V was clipped by 4 bases and J by 0 bases; unmatched bases: 6. The germline CDR1 and CDR2 sequences are SGHTA and FQGNSA. The variable domain in full, completed from reference TRBV7-2 and TRBJ2-3, reads GAGVSQSPSNKVTEKGKDVELRCDPISGHTALYWYRQSLGQGLEFLIYFQGNSAPDKSGLPSDRFSAERTGGSVSTLTIQRTQQEDSAVYLCASSYGGQASTDTQYFGPGTRLTVL.

This clonotype appeared a single time. The chain has TRBV4-1 and TRBJ1-6; the D gene is possibly TRBD1 (6 bases). Germline CDR1 and CDR2: MGHRA and YSYEKL. The CDR3 is 15 residues long. Trimming stripped 1 base from V and 10 bases from J, with 14 bases between. CDR3 protein: CASSQGIGGKSPLHF. CDR3 coding DNA: TGCGCCAGCAGCCAAGGAATAGGGGGTAAGTCACCCCTCCACTTT.

The CDR3 nucleotides read TGTGCCAGCAGTTACTCCCCGTTGGGAGGCTCCTATAATTCACCCCTCCACTTT. As protein: CASSYSPLGGSYNSPLHF. The chain joins TRBV6-5 to TRBJ1-6; D gene uncertain. V was shortened by 0 bases and J by 0 bases, with 12 bases between the two germline ends. Germline assignment: CDR1 MNHEY and CDR2 SVGAGI. CDR3 length equals 18 residues.

V is TRBV10-3 and J is TRBJ2-5, with D perhaps TRBD2 (5 bases). V lost 10 bases and J lost 2, with 11 bases in between. Germline values: CDR1 ENHRY, CDR2 SYGVKD. The CDR3 has 12 residues. CDR3 in DNA: TGTGCCACCTCGCGGGCTCAAGAGACCCAGTACTTC. This translates into CATSRAQETQYF.

This chain connects TRBV2 to TRBJ1-1, with no clear D. V was cut by 3 bases and J by 10 bases, with 9 bases left in between. Per the germline V gene, CDR1 is SNHLY and CDR2 is FYNNEI. The length of the CDR3 is 11 residues. The CDR3 DNA is TGTGCCAGCAGTGAGTGGAGGAGAGCTTTCTTT. Encoded protein: CASSEWRRAFF.

Of note for this clonotype: A much larger clone lies one base from this, so it may be a read error. The V gene is TRBV5-1, the J gene TRBJ2-1, with a weak D call TRBD1 (6 bases). The CDR3 spans 14 residues. Per the germline V gene, CDR1 is SGHRS and CDR2 is YFSETQ. This chain's CDR3 is CASSLPRGGDELFF. DNA of the CDR3: TGCGCCAGCAGCTTGCCACGAGGGGGTGATGAGCTGTTCTTC.

This clonotype was counted ten times or more. The J gene is TRBJ2-7, the V gene TRBV5-1; D is ambiguous. CDR1 is SGHRS, CDR2 YFSETQ, per germline. The CDR3 is made up of 12 amino acids. Trimming cost V 3 bases and J 4 bases, with 8 bases left between them. DNA of the CDR3: TGCGCCAGCAGCTGCCTATTATACGAGCAGTACGTC. It is translated as CASSCLLYEQYV.

This clonotype was observed a few times. The chain recombines TRBV2 with TRBJ2-3; D may correspond to TRBD1 or TRBD2 (5 bases each). This CDR3 contains 15 residues. The V end lost 4 bases, the J end lost 8 bases, and 19 bases lay between the germline ends. Germline loops: CDR1 SNHLY, CDR2 FYNNEI. For the CDR3, the DNA is TGTGCCAGCAGTGGGTTCGTAGGGGAAGGGAGTACGCAGTATTTT. It specifies CASSGFVGEGSTQYF.

This chain uses TRBV7-2 with TRBJ2-1; TRBD2 matches 7 bases. Losses at the gene ends were 11 bases for V and 2 bases for J; bases not matched to a gene: 6. Germline CDR1 is SGHTA and CDR2 is FQGNSA. The CDR3 is made up of 13 amino acids. The CDR3 is CAASAGAYNEQFF. CDR3 sequence (DNA): TGTGCCGCCAGCGCGGGGGCCTACAATGAGCAGTTCTTC.

This clonotype was picked up a small number of times. V and J are TRBV4-3 and TRBJ2-1; 8 nucleotides agree with TRBD1. Germline trimming cut 3 bases from V and 3 bases from J; bases unmatched to any gene: 4. CDR1 is LGHNA and CDR2 is YSLEER in the germline V gene. CDR3 length: 15 amino acids. CDR3 coding DNA: TGCGCCAGCAGCCACGGGACAGGTGTCTACAATGAGCAGTTCTTC. Protein: CASSHGTGVYNEQFF.

The gene calls are TRBV20-1 and TRBJ2-2; D is perhaps TRBD1 or TRBD2 (5 bases each). This CDR3 has 13 amino acids. The germline V and J ends were trimmed by 5 bases and 5 bases, with 12 bases remaining between them. Looked up from germline, CDR1 is DFQATT and CDR2 is SNEGSKA (reference sequence). CDR3 amino acids: CSAPEGPTGELFF. The CDR3 DNA reads as TGCAGTGCTCCAGAGGGACCTACCGGGGAGCTGTTTTTT.

V is TRBV4-2 and J is TRBJ2-1; D gene unclear. V dropped 0 bases and J dropped 0 bases, with 12 bases sitting between them. Germline CDR1 reads LGHNA; CDR2 reads YNFKEQ. The CDR3 runs to 17 residues. DNA of the CDR3: TGTGCCAGCAGCCAAGAGTTGTATAGAAGCTCCTACAATGAGCAGTTCTTC. This encodes CASSQELYRSSYNEQFF.

This clonotype occurred a few times. The rearrangement links TRBV10-3 to TRBJ2-3; D remains ambiguous. The germline V and J ends were trimmed by 6 bases and 6 bases, with 16 bases remaining between them. Per germline, CDR1 ENHRY and CDR2 SYGVKD. The CDR3 runs to 14 residues. CDR3 residues: CAISEQSEMDTQYF. For the CDR3, the DNA is TGTGCCATCAGCGAACAGTCCGAGATGGATACGCAGTATTTT.